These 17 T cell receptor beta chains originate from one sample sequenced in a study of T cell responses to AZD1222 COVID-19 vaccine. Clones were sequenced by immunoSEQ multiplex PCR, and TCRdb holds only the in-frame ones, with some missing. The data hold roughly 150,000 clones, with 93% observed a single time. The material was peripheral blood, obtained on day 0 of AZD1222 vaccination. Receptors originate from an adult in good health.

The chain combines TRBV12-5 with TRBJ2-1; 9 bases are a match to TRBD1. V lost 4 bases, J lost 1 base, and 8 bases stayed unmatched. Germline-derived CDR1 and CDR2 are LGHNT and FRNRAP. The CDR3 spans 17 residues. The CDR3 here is CASGYGPGTGSYNEQFF. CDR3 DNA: TGTGCTAGTGGTTACGGCCCGGGGACAGGGTCCTACAATGAGCAGTTCTTC.

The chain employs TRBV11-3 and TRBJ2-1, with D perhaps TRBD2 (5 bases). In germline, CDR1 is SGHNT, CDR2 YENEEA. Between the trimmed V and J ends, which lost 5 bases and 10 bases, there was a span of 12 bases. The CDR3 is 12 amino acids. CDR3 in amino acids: CASSAPGWEQFF. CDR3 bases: TGTGCCAGCAGCGCGCCGGGATGGGAGCAGTTCTTC.

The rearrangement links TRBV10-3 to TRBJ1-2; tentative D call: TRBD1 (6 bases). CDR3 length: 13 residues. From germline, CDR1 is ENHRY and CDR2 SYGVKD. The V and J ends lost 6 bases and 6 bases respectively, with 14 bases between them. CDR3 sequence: CAIRVDSYNGYTF. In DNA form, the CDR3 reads TGTGCCATCAGGGTGGACAGTTACAATGGCTACACCTTC.

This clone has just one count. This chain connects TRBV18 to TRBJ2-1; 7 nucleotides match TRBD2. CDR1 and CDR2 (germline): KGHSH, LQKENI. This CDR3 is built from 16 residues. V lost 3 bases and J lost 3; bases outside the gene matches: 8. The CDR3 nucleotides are TGTGCCAGCTCACCTCCGGGGGGAGACTACTACAATGAGCAGTTCTTC. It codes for CASSPPGGDYYNEQFF.

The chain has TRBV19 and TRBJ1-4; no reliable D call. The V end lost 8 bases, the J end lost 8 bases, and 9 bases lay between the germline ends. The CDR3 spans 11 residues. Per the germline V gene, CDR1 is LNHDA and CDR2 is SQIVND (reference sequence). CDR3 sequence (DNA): TGTGCCAGTCGCCTCCGGGAAAAACTGTTTTTT. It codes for CASRLREKLFF.

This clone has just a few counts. The CDR3 is CASSKVRGNTEAFF. The CDR3 nucleotides are TGTGCCAGCAGTAAGGTGCGGGGGAACACTGAAGCTTTCTTT. V and J are TRBV27 and TRBJ1-1; no clear D. Germline V lookup: CDR1 MNHEY, CDR2 SMNVEV (reference sequence). CDR3 length: 14 amino acids. V gave up 5 bases and J gave up 1 base, with 11 bases separating them.

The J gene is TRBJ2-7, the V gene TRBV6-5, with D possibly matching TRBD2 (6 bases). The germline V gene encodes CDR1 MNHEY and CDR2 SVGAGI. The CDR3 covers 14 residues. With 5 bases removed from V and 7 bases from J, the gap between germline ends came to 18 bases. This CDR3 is CASSPLPGVNEQYF. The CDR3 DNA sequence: TGTGCCAGCAGTCCCCTCCCGGGAGTTAATGAGCAGTACTTC.

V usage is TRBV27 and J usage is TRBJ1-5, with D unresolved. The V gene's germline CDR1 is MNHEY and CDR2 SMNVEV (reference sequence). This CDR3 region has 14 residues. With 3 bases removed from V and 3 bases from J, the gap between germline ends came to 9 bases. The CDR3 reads CASSFTSYNQPQHF. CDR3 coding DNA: TGTGCCAGCAGTTTTACCAGTTACAATCAGCCCCAGCATTTT.

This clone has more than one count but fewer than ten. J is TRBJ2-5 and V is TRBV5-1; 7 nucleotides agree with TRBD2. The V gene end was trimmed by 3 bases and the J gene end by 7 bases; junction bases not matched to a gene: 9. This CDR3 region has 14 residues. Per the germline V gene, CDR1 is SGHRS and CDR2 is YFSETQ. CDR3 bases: TGCGCCAGCAGCTCTAGCGGCCCGTCTAGGACCCAGTACTTC. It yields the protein CASSSSGPSRTQYF.

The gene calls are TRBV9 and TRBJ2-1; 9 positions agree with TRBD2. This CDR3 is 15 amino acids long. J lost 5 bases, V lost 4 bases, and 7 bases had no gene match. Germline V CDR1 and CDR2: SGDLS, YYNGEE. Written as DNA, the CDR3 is TGTGCCAGCAGCAGGCTAGCGGGGCCTGACAATGAGCAGTTCTTC. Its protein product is CASSRLAGPDNEQFF.

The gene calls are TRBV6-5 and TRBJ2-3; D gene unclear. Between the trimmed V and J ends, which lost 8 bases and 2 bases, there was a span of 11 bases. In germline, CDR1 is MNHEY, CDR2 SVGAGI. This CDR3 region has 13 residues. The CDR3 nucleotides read TGTGCCAGCCTTGACCCGAACACAGATACGCAGTATTTT. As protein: CASLDPNTDTQYF.

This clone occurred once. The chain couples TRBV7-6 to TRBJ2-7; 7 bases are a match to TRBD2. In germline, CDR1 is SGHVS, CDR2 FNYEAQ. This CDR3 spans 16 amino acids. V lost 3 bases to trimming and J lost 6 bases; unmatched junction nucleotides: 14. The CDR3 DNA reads TGTGCCAGCAGCTTTGGGCCCCTTGGCAGGGAGGGCGAGCAGTACTTC. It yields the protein CASSFGPLGREGEQYF.

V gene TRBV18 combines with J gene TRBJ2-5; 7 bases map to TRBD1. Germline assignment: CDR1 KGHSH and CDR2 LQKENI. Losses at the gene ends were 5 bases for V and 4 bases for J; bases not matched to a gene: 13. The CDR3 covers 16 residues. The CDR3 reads CASSTSRQGSGETQYF. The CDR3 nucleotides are TGTGCCAGCTCAACCAGTCGACAGGGAAGTGGAGAGACCCAGTACTTC.

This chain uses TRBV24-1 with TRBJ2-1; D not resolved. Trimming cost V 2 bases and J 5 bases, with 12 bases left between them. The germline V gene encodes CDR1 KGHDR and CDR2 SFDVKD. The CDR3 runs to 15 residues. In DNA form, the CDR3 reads TGTGCCACCAGTGATTCGGTGGGTTTCGACAATGAGCAGTTCTTC. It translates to CATSDSVGFDNEQFF.

CDR3 loop: CASSRQGRGYTF. The DNA of the CDR3 is TGTGCCAGTAGCCGACAGGGACGAGGCTACACCTTC. The J gene is TRBJ1-2, the V gene TRBV19, with TRBD1 matching 7 bases. After removal of 6 bases from V and 8 bases from J, the junction contained 6 bases not matched to a gene. The CDR3 spans 12 residues. Germline V gives CDR1 LNHDA, CDR2 SQIVND (reference sequence).

CDR3 loop: CASSQRRGSYEQYF. In DNA form, the CDR3 reads TGTGCCAGCAGCCAAAGGAGAGGGTCCTACGAGCAGTACTTC. V usage is TRBV14 and J usage is TRBJ2-7; tentatively, D is TRBD2 (5 bases). Per germline, CDR1 SGHDN and CDR2 FVKESK. CDR3 length equals 14 residues. Trimming took off 2 bases at V and 1 base at J, with 9 bases between the two ends.

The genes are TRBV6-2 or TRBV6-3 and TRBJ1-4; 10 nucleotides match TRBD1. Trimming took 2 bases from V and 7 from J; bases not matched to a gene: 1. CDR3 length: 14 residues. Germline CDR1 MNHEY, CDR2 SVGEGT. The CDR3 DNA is TGTGCCAGCAGTTACCGGACAGGGGGTGAAAAACTGTTTTTT. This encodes CASSYRTGGEKLFF.